The 32 T cell receptor beta chains below come from one sample, sequenced in a study of cytotoxic CD8 clonotypes in ibrutinib-treated CLL. Only in-frame clones appear in the TCRdb table, and some are missing; sequencing was by immunoSEQ multiplex PCR. This table has fewer than 300,000 clones, around 77% appearing once. Material: PBMCs, obtained at disease progression, from a patient treated with ibrutinib. Receptors were obtained from a human donor with chronic lymphocytic leukemia.

This clone occurred a few times. The same CDR3 is also encoded by other DNA sequences in this sample. CDR3 residues: CASSVGRGYTF. The CDR3 DNA reads as TGTGCCAGCAGCGTAGGCCGGGGCTACACCTTC. The rearrangement joins TRBV9 to TRBJ1-2, with no clear D. CDR1 is SGDLS, CDR2 YYNGEE, per germline. This CDR3 comprises 11 residues. V lost 0 bases to trimming and J lost 8 bases, with 5 bases between them.

The V and J genes are TRBV5-4 and TRBJ1-6, with 7 bases lining up with TRBD1. Per the germline V gene, CDR1 is SGHNT and CDR2 is YYREEE (reference sequence). The CDR3 is made up of 15 amino acids. The junction had 9 bases not matched to a gene; V was cut back by 9 bases and J by 3 bases. The CDR3 loop reads CATRQGPIYNSPLHF. In DNA form, the CDR3 reads TGTGCCACCAGACAGGGACCCATCTATAATTCACCCCTCCACTTT.

The rearrangement joins TRBV2 to TRBJ1-2; possibly TRBD1 for D (6 bases). Deletions cut 4 bases from V and 5 bases from J, with 14 bases between. CDR1 and CDR2 from the germline V gene are SNHLY and FYNNEI. The length of the CDR3 is 14 residues. This CDR3 reads CASSAAGTKYGYTF. CDR3 nucleotides: TGTGCCAGCAGTGCTGCCGGGACAAAGTATGGCTACACCTTC. Complete variable domain (other parts from reference TRBV2 and TRBJ1-2): EPEVTQTPSHQVTQMGQEVILRCVPISNHLYFYWYRQILGQKVEFLVSFYNNEISEKSEIFDDQFSVERPDGSNFTLKIRSTKLEDSAMYFCASSAAGTKYGYTFGSGTRLTVV.

This clone came up once. The genes are TRBV9 and TRBJ2-2, with D possibly TRBD2 on 6 matching bases. The germline V gene encodes CDR1 SGDLS and CDR2 YYNGEE. V dropped 2 bases and J dropped 5 bases, with 16 bases sitting between them. The CDR3 loop spans 16 amino acids. The CDR3 DNA is TGTGCCAGCAGCGTCGTTCCGGGAGAGCCAACCGGGGAGCTGTTTTTT. Its protein is CASSVVPGEPTGELFF.

This chain uses TRBV6-6 with TRBJ2-7; 10 nucleotides agree with TRBD1. The V segment lost 6 bases and the J segment 6 bases; nucleotides outside the gene matches: 8. Germline CDR1 reads MNHNY; CDR2 reads SVGAGI (reference sequence). The CDR3 consists of 14 residues. Here the CDR3 reads CASRYWDRGGEQYF. The CDR3 DNA is TGTGCCAGCAGATATTGGGACAGGGGAGGCGAGCAGTACTTC.

The rearrangement links TRBV10-3 to TRBJ2-7; tentative D call: TRBD2 (6 bases). CDR3 length: 15 amino acids. Deletions cut 3 bases from V and 3 bases from J, with 15 bases between. CDR1 ENHRY and CDR2 SYGVKD come from the germline V gene. The CDR3 loop is CAISDWGDPSYEQYF. The CDR3 DNA is TGTGCCATCAGTGATTGGGGGGACCCAAGCTACGAGCAGTACTTC.

The V and J genes are TRBV29-1 and TRBJ1-1; D gene unclear. V was cut by 5 bases and J by 0 bases, with 7 bases left in between. The CDR3 loop spans 12 amino acids. Germline CDR1 and CDR2: SQVTM and ANQGSEA. The CDR3 sequence: CSVWAMNTEAFF. CDR3 nucleotide sequence: TGCAGCGTTTGGGCCATGAACACTGAAGCTTTCTTT.

The rearrangement links TRBV6-1 to TRBJ1-5; D unresolved. The CDR3 is 18 residues long. In germline, CDR1 is MNHNS, CDR2 SASEGT. The V end was cut by 2 bases, the J end by 3 bases, with 20 bases between. This CDR3 reads CASSELPLAPRFNQPQHF. As DNA, the CDR3 is TGTGCCAGCAGTGAACTACCCCTCGCACCCCGGTTCAATCAGCCCCAGCATTTT.

In this sample, this clone turned up a few times. J is TRBJ2-1 and V is TRBV4-1; D possibly corresponds to TRBD1 (6 bases). Germline V gene sequence: CDR1 MGHRA, CDR2 YSYEKL. CDR3 length: 15 residues. V was cut by 4 bases and J by 4 bases, with 14 bases left in between. The CDR3 is CASSPTSRGYNEQFF. The CDR3 DNA is TGCGCCAGCAGCCCCACCAGTAGGGGGTACAATGAGCAGTTCTTC.

The J gene is TRBJ1-2, the V gene TRBV6-6; D not resolved. Trimming stripped 0 bases from V and 1 base from J, with 0 bases between. CDR3 size: 12 residues. The germline V gene has CDR1 MNHNY and CDR2 SVGAGI (reference sequence). DNA of the CDR3: TGTGCCAGCAGTTACTCTAACTATGGCTACACCTTC. Protein product: CASSYSNYGYTF.

The V gene is TRBV4-1, the J gene TRBJ1-5; TRBD1 is a possible D gene (6 bases). The V end lost 5 bases, the J end lost 2 bases, and 16 bases lay between the germline ends. There are 16 residues in the CDR3. CDR1 and CDR2 from the germline V gene are MGHRA and YSYEKL. The CDR3 DNA reads TGCGCCAGCAGCTTTTCCGATCGGGGGCGCAATCAGCCCCAGCATTTT. It specifies CASSFSDRGRNQPQHF.

The DNA of the CDR3 is TGCGCCAGCAGCCAGGACAGGGGGAACACTGAAGCTTTCTTT. It translates to CASSQDRGNTEAFF. The rearrangement uses TRBV4-1 and TRBJ1-1, with 9 bases lining up with TRBD1. CDR3 size: 14 residues. V lost 3 bases to trimming and J lost 1 base; unmatched junction nucleotides: 0. Germline CDR1 and CDR2: MGHRA and YSYEKL.

The rearrangement uses TRBV5-1 and TRBJ2-5; 9 bases are a match to TRBD1. With 4 bases clipped from V and 5 bases from J, the junction kept 6 bases outside the gene matches. The CDR3 extends over 14 amino acids. Germline V gene data show CDR1 as SGHRS and CDR2 as YFSETQ. The CDR3 DNA is TGCGCCAGCAGCGCAGACAGGGGGGCGGAGACCCAGTACTTC. This gives the protein CASSADRGAETQYF.

The chain uses TRBV11-2 and TRBJ1-2; 7 nucleotides agree with TRBD1. Germline CDR1 is SGHAT and CDR2 is FQNNGV. Losses at the gene ends were 1 base for V and 4 bases for J; bases not matched to a gene: 18. The CDR3 has 19 amino acids. CDR3 DNA sequence: TGTGCCAGCAGCTTAGGAGGCTGGCGGGCGAGACAGGGAAGCTATGGCTACACCTTC. Amino acid sequence: CASSLGGWRARQGSYGYTF.

The chain combines TRBV5-1 with TRBJ2-7, with D maybe TRBD1 (5 bases). The V gene's germline CDR1 is SGHRS and CDR2 YFSETQ. Deletions cut 3 bases from V and 3 bases from J, with 16 bases between. The CDR3 consists of 15 residues. CDR3 residues: CASSSRPGPNYEQYF. In DNA form, the CDR3 reads TGCGCCAGCAGCTCGCGGCCAGGGCCTAACTACGAGCAGTACTTC.

This chain connects TRBV7-7 to TRBJ2-7, with 8 bases aligning to TRBD2. Per the germline V gene, CDR1 is SSHAT and CDR2 is FNYEAQ (reference sequence). CDR3 length equals 16 residues. The V segment lost 5 bases and the J segment 1 base; nucleotides outside the gene matches: 10. The CDR3 region has the DNA TGTGCCAGCAGCCCTAGGACTAGCTTTCGGTCCTACGAGCAGTACTTC. This translates into CASSPRTSFRSYEQYF.

The genes are TRBV11-3 and TRBJ2-1; 12 bases map to TRBD2. The CDR3 totals 16 residues. V dropped 2 bases and J dropped 1; count of bases not matched to a gene: 0. Germline CDR1 SGHNT, CDR2 YENEEA. The CDR3 coding sequence is TGTGCCAGCAGCTTAACTAGCGGGGGGTCCTACAATGAGCAGTTCTTC. It encodes CASSLTSGGSYNEQFF.

This sequence joins TRBV5-1 and TRBJ1-1; the D is unclear. Germline V CDR1 and CDR2: SGHRS, YFSETQ. The V and J ends lost 2 bases and 3 bases respectively, with 11 bases between them. The CDR3 covers 14 residues. The CDR3 sequence is CASSLRTQDTEAFF. CDR3 sequence (DNA): TGCGCCAGCAGCTTACGCACTCAGGACACTGAAGCTTTCTTT.

In this sample, this clone turned up a few times. The chain employs TRBV5-4 and TRBJ2-1, with D hard to call. Trimming took off 4 bases at V and 2 bases at J, with 7 bases between the two ends. From germline, CDR1 is SGHNT and CDR2 YYREEE (reference sequence). The CDR3 spans 13 residues. Written as DNA, the CDR3 is TGTGCCAGCAGCAACACAACCTACAATGAGCAGTTCTTC. It specifies CASSNTTYNEQFF.

The genes are TRBV6-1 and TRBJ1-2; 7 bases map to TRBD1. CDR1 is MNHNS and CDR2 is SASEGT in the germline V gene. Trimming cost V 6 bases and J 8 bases; bases outside gene matches: 9. The CDR3 consists of 13 residues. The CDR3: CASSRQGGSGYTF. Written as DNA, the CDR3 is TGTGCCAGCAGCCGACAGGGAGGTAGCGGCTACACCTTC.

The J gene is TRBJ2-7, the V gene TRBV7-9; D gene ambiguous. The ends were cut back, 5 bases at V and 2 bases at J, with 13 bases in the middle. The CDR3 is made up of 14 amino acids. The V gene's germline CDR1 is SEHNR and CDR2 FQNEAQ (reference sequence). CDR3 in DNA: TGTGCCAGCAGCCAAACCCCCGCCGCCTACGAGCAGTACTTC. Its protein product is CASSQTPAAYEQYF.

CDR3 sequence (DNA): TGCGCCAGCAGACCCCGGGACAGGGGTCTCCCCTACGAGCAGTACTTC. Protein sequence: CASRPRDRGLPYEQYF. This chain links TRBV5-1 with TRBJ2-7, with TRBD1 identical over 10 bases. The CDR3 totals 16 residues. V shed 5 bases, J shed 2 bases, and the junction held 10 bases outside the gene matches. Germline V CDR1 and CDR2: SGHRS, YFSETQ.

The rearrangement links TRBV6-6 to TRBJ1-5; D is unclear. The CDR3 totals 14 residues. The V gene's germline CDR1 is MNHNY and CDR2 SVGAGI (reference sequence). With 11 bases removed from V and 0 bases from J, the gap between germline ends came to 14 bases. CDR3 coding DNA: TGTGCCTCACATGAGGGTTATAGCAATCAGCCCCAGCATTTT. It specifies CASHEGYSNQPQHF.

This rearrangement joins TRBV6-6 to TRBJ2-7; D call uncertain. From germline, CDR1 is MNHNY and CDR2 SVGAGI (reference sequence). CDR3 length: 15 amino acids. The ends were cut back, 2 bases at V and 6 bases at J, with 17 bases in the middle. The CDR3 DNA reads as TGTGCCAGCAGTTACACTACCTGGCATTACGGCGAGCAGTACTTC. Translation gives CASSYTTWHYGEQYF.

The chain recombines TRBV9 with TRBJ2-3; maybe TRBD2 (6 bases). V shed 4 bases and J shed 1 base, with 16 bases lying between them. The CDR3 extends over 16 amino acids. Germline V lookup: CDR1 SGDLS, CDR2 YYNGEE. The CDR3 DNA is TGTGCCAGCAGCTCGCACCGGGACTCGGGCACAGATACGCAGTATTTT. Translated, it gives CASSSHRDSGTDTQYF.

The J gene is TRBJ2-3, the V gene TRBV10-1, with no clear D. The germline gives CDR1 WNHNN, CDR2 SYGVQD (reference sequence). V shed 7 bases and J shed 5 bases, with 13 bases lying between them. The CDR3 covers 13 residues. CDR3 loop: CASTETVGDTQYF. DNA of the CDR3: TGCGCCAGCACCGAGACGGTGGGAGATACGCAGTATTTT.

The V call is TRBV15, the J call TRBJ1-1, with D perhaps TRBD1 (5 bases). Trimming pared 0 bases from V and 2 bases from J, leaving 13 bases between. Per germline, CDR1 LNHNV and CDR2 YYDKDF (reference sequence). The CDR3 consists of 16 residues. CDR3 in amino acids: CATSRDRGGGNTEAFF. CDR3 in DNA: TGTGCCACCAGCAGAGATCGCGGGGGAGGAAACACTGAAGCTTTCTTT.

The CDR3 coding sequence is TGCGCCAGCAGCCAAGAGGGGGATGCTAATGAAAAACTGTTTTTT. Translation gives CASSQEGDANEKLFF. This chain links TRBV4-1 with TRBJ1-4, with a weak D call TRBD1 (5 bases). Per germline, CDR1 MGHRA and CDR2 YSYEKL. The CDR3 totals 15 residues. Trimming cost V 0 bases and J 3 bases, with 8 bases left between them.

This clone appeared a few times. The chain couples TRBV7-2 to TRBJ2-7, with D possibly matching TRBD1 (5 bases). The length of the CDR3 is 15 residues. Germline CDR1 and CDR2: SGHTA and FQGNSA. The V and J ends lost 5 bases and 3 bases respectively, with 17 bases between them. The CDR3 here is CASSGKAAGNYEQYF. Written as DNA, the CDR3 is TGTGCCAGCAGCGGGAAGGCGGCAGGGAACTACGAGCAGTACTTC.

The chain combines TRBV19 with TRBJ2-2; D is ambiguous. The CDR3 length is 13 residues. Trimming took 3 bases from V and 6 from J, leaving 8 bases between them. The germline CDR1 and CDR2 sequences are LNHDA and SQIVND (reference sequence). The DNA for the CDR3 is TGTGCCAGTAGTATCGGTCGACCCGGGGAGCTGTTTTTT. Translated, it gives CASSIGRPGELFF.

The rearrangement joins TRBV7-9 to TRBJ1-4; D gene ambiguous. The CDR3 is made up of 13 amino acids. Germline V gives CDR1 SEHNR, CDR2 FQNEAQ (reference sequence). V was clipped by 3 bases and J by 2 bases, with 4 bases between them. The DNA of the CDR3 is TGTGCCAGCAGCTTTGACACTAATGAAAAACTGTTTTTT. Translation gives CASSFDTNEKLFF.

The rearrangement uses TRBV6-5 and TRBJ2-1; D call uncertain. Looked up from germline, CDR1 is MNHEY and CDR2 is SVGAGI. Trimming left V 5 bases short and J 4 bases short, with 12 bases between. This CDR3 is built from 14 residues. The CDR3 nucleotides read TGTGCCAGCAGTCCCGCTCAGCTATACAATGAGCAGTTCTTC. Translated, it gives CASSPAQLYNEQFF.